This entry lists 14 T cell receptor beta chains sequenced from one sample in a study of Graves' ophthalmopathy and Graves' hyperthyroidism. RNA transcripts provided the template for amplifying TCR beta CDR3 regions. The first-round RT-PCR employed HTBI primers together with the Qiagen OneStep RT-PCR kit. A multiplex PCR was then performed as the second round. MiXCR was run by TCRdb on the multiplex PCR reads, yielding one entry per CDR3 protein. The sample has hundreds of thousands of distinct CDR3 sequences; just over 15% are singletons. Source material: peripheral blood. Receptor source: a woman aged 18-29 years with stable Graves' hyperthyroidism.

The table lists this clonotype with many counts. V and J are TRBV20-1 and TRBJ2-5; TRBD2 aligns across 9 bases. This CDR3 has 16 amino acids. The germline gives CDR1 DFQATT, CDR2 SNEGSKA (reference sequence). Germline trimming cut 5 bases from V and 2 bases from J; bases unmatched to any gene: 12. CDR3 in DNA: TGCAGTGCTTCCCGATTCGGGCTAGCGGGGCAAGAGACCCAGTACTTC. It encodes CSASRFGLAGQETQYF.

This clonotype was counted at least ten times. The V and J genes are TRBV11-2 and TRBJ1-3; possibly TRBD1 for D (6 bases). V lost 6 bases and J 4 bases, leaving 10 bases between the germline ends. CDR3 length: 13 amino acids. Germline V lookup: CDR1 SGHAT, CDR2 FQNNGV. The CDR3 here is CASRRGLGNTIYF. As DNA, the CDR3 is TGTGCCAGCAGGCGGGGGCTCGGAAACACCATATATTTT.

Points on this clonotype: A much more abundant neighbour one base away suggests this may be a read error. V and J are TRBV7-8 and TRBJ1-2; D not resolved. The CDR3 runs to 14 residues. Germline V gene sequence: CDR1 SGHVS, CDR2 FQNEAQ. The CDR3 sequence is CASSLALSNHGYTF. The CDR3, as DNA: TGTGCCAGCAGCTTAGCTCTCTCTAACCATGGCTACACCTTC.

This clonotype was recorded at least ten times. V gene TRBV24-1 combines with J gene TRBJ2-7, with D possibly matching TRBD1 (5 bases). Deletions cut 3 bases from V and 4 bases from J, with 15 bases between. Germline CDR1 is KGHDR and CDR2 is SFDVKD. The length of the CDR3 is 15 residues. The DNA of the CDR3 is TGTGCCACCAGTGATCCCGGAAGGGGTTGGTACGAGCAGTACTTC. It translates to CATSDPGRGWYEQYF.

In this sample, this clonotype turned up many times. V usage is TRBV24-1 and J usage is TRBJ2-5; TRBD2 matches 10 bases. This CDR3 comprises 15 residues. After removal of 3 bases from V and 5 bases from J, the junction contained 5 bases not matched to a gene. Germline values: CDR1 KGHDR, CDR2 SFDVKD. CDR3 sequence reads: CATSDPAGGMETQYF. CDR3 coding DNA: TGTGCCACCAGTGATCCAGCGGGGGGGATGGAGACCCAGTACTTC.

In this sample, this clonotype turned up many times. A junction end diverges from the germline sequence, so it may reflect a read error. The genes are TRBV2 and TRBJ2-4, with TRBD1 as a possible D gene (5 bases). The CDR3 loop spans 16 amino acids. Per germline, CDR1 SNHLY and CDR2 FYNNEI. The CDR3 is CASSAQDREAKNIKYF. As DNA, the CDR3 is TGTGCCAGCAGTGCCCAAGACAGAGAAGCCAAAAACATTAAGTACTTC.

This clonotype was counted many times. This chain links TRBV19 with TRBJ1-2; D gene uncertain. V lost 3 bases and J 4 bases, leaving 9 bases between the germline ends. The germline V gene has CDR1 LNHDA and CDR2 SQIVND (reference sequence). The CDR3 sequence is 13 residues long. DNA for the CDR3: TGTGCCAGTAGTATTGAGGGCCTCTATGGCTACACCTTC. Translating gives CASSIEGLYGYTF.

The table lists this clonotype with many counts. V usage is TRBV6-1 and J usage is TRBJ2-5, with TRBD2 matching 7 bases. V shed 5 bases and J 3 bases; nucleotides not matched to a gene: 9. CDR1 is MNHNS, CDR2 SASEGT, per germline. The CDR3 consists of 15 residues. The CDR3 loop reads CASSRTGTMKETQYF. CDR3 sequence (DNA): TGTGCCAGCAGTCGCACCGGGACTATGAAAGAGACCCAGTACTTC.

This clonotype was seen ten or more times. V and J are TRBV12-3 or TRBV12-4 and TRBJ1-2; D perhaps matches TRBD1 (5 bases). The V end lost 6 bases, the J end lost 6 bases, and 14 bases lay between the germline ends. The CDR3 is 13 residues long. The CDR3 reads CASSFDRLHGYTF. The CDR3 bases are TGTGCCAGCAGCTTTGACAGACTCCATGGCTACACCTTC.

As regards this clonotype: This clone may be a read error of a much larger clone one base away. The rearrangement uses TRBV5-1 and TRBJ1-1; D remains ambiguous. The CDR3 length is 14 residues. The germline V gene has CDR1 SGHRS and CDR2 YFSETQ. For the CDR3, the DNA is TGCGCCTGCAGCTTGGCCTGGCAGAACACTGAAGCTTTCTTT. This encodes CACSLAWQNTEAFF.

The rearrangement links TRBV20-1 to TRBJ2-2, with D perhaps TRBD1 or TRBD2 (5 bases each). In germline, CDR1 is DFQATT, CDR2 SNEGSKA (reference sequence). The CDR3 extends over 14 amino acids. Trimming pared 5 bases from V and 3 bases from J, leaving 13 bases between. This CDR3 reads CSAYRDGDTGELFF. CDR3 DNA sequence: TGCAGTGCTTACCGGGACGGAGACACCGGGGAGCTGTTTTTT.

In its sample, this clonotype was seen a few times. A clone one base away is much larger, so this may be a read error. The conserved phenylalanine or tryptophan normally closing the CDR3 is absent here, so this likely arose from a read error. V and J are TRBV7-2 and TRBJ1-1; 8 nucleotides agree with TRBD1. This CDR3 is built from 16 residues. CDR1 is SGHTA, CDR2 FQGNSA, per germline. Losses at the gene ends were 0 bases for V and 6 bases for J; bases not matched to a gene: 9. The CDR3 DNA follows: TGTGCCAGCAGCTTAGCCAGGACAGGGACTGTCGCTGAAGCTTTCCTT. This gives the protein CASSLARTGTVAEAFL.

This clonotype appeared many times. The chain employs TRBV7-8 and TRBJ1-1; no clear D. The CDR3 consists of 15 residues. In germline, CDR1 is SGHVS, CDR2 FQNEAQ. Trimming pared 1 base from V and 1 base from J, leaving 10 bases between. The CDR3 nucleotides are TGTGCCAGCAGCTTAGTTGTGGGCGCGAACACTGAAGCTTTCTTT. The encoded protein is CASSLVVGANTEAFF.

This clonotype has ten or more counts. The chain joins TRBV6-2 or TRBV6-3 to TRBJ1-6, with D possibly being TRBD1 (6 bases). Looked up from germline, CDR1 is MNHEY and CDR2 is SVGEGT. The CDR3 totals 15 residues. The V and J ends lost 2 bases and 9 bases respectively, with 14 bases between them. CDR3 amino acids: CASSYGAGVSSPLHF. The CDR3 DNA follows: TGTGCCAGCAGTTACGGGGCAGGGGTTAGTTCACCCCTCCACTTT.